This T cell receptor beta chain was recovered during a study of long-term antiretroviral therapy in people with HIV. Version v3.0 of the immunoSEQ assay was performed at survey level. TCRdb keeps only in-frame clones here, not all; method: immunoSEQ multiplex PCR. The sample holds tens of thousands of clones, more than 90% seen once. Germline V lookup: CDR1 SGDLS, CDR2 YYNGEE. The trim removed 3 bases at V and 7 bases at J, leaving 5 bases unmatched. The CDR3 consists of 13 residues. This receptor was identified in a woman aged 50 to 60 with HIV. The sample consisted of unsorted PBMCs, taken 3.7 years after starting antiretroviral therapy. V gene TRBV9 combines with J gene TRBJ2-7, with TRBD1 identical over 9 bases. CDR3 bases: TGTGCCAGCAGCGCTACAGGGGGCTGGGAGCAGTACTTC. Protein sequence: CASSATGGWEQYF.